The sample holds a few counts of the clone carrying this TCR beta chain. The V and J ends lost 4 bases and 6 bases respectively, with 18 bases between them. This CDR3 region has 15 residues. Germline loops: CDR1 SEHNR, CDR2 FQNEAQ (reference sequence). The table came from immunoSEQ multiplex PCR; TCRdb's copy has only in-frame clones and leaves some out. The repertoire holds a few hundred thousand clones, with about 85% as singletons. This entry is derived from a study of blood T cell repertoires in COVID-19. Study information: The study drew acute and convalescent COVID-19 samples from the United States, Italy and Spain.

Enrollees, about 18 to 90 years old, lived in fewer than 25 US areas. Sequencing was performed on PBMCs or T cells enriched from blood (not recorded which). The V gene is TRBV7-9, the J gene TRBJ1-2; D is uncertain. This receptor was identified in a man aged 35 to 55 who had recovered from COVID-19. The CDR3 protein is CASSSPGIRANGYTF. CDR3 DNA sequence: TGTGCCAGCAGCTCTCCCGGGATTAGGGCGAATGGCTACACCTTC.